These 30 T cell receptor beta chains originate from one sample sequenced in a study of cytomegalovirus exposure and HLA in healthy donors. The PCR contained 60 Vbeta and 13 Jbeta primers. Sequenced by immunoSEQ multiplex PCR; TCRdb stores in-frame clones only, minus some. This table holds roughly 200,000 clones, less than 90% found once. Sequenced material: PBMCs. The receptor source for this set is a woman in her twenties or thirties in good health and CMV-seronegative.

The chain combines TRBV5-4 with TRBJ2-1; the match to TRBD2 covers 9 bases. Germline V CDR1 and CDR2: SGHNT, YYREEE (reference sequence). This CDR3 region has 15 residues. The J segment lost 0 bases and the V segment lost 2 bases, leaving 0 bases of the junction unmatched. The CDR3 DNA reads as TGTGCCAGCAGCTTTAGCGGGGGCTCCTACAATGAGCAGTTCTTC. Its translation is CASSFSGGSYNEQFF.

This clone was seen only once. The V call is TRBV11-2, the J call TRBJ2-5; D might be TRBD1 (5 bases). The CDR3 has 18 amino acids. The germline V and J ends were trimmed by 3 bases and 1 base, with 21 bases remaining between them. Germline V gene data show CDR1 as SGHAT and CDR2 as FQNNGV. CDR3 bases: TGTGCCAGCAGCTTGGAGCCAGACCTGGGGCCGAGCCAAGAGACCCAGTACTTC. It encodes CASSLEPDLGPSQETQYF.

The chain is built from TRBV5-6 and TRBJ1-2; TRBD1 matches 9 bases. Trimming at V came to 3 bases and at J to 5 bases, leaving 11 bases not matched to a gene. This CDR3 contains 16 residues. CDR1 and CDR2 (germline): SGHDT, YYEEEE. The CDR3 DNA reads as TGTGCCAGCAGCTCGAGAAACAGGGGGCACGGTTATGGCTACACCTTC. This codes for CASSSRNRGHGYGYTF.

CDR3 DNA sequence: TGTGCCAGCAGTCTTGCCTCAGGGGATTACAATGAGCAGTTCTTC. As protein: CASSLASGDYNEQFF. V and J are TRBV27 and TRBJ2-1; possible D gene TRBD1, 6 bases. The germline gives CDR1 MNHEY, CDR2 SMNVEV (reference sequence). V shed 5 bases and J shed 4 bases, with 15 bases lying between them. There are 15 residues in the CDR3.

This clone appeared a few times. The chain has TRBV27 and TRBJ1-2, with TRBD1 identical over 10 bases. This CDR3 has 14 residues. Trimming took 6 bases from V and 4 from J; bases not matched to a gene: 5. Looked up from germline, CDR1 is MNHEY and CDR2 is SMNVEV (reference sequence). DNA of the CDR3: TGTGCCAGCAGGGCGACAGGGGGCGCCTATGGCTACACCTTC. It is translated as CASRATGGAYGYTF.

This clone was seen only once. The V and J genes are TRBV25-1 and TRBJ1-2, with 8 bases lining up with TRBD1. The V and J ends lost 1 base and 9 bases, in that order; junction bases with no gene match: 7. Germline V gene data show CDR1 as MGHDK and CDR2 as SYGVNS. CDR3 length equals 14 residues. CDR3 region: CASSESGGRGRYTF. CDR3 bases: TGTGCCAGCAGTGAATCAGGGGGCCGGGGGCGCTACACCTTC.

The chain uses TRBV9 and TRBJ2-7, with 12 bases matching TRBD2. The V gene end was trimmed by 2 bases and the J gene end by 5 bases; junction bases not matched to a gene: 5. This CDR3 is 15 amino acids long. Germline CDR1 SGDLS, CDR2 YYNGEE. CDR3 bases: TGTGCCAGCAGCGTCCTAGCGGGGGGGCCGGACGAGCAGTACTTC. This encodes CASSVLAGGPDEQYF.

V and J are TRBV9 and TRBJ2-3, with 9 bases matching TRBD2. This CDR3 is built from 15 residues. Unmatched junction bases numbered 5, after V lost 0 bases and J lost 6 bases. Germline values: CDR1 SGDLS, CDR2 YYNGEE. In DNA, the CDR3 is TGTGCCAGCAGCGTAGGGGTAGCGGGGGTGGATACGCAGTATTTT. As protein: CASSVGVAGVDTQYF.

The gene calls are TRBV9 and TRBJ2-1; 8 nucleotides align to TRBD2. The CDR3 totals 15 residues. With V trimmed by 4 bases and J by 5 bases, 8 bases remained unmatched. CDR1 SGDLS and CDR2 YYNGEE come from the germline V gene. The CDR3 is CASSFSGSGNNEQFF. The CDR3 bases are TGTGCCAGCAGCTTCAGCGGGAGTGGGAACAATGAGCAGTTCTTC. The variable domain in full, completed from reference TRBV9 and TRBJ2-1, reads DSGVTQTPKHLITATGQRVTLRCSPRSGDLSVYWYQQSLDQGLQFLIQYYNGEERAKGNILERFSAQQFPDLHSELNLSSLELGDSALYFCASSFSGSGNNEQFFGPGTRLTVL.

This rearrangement joins TRBV19 to TRBJ2-2, with a weak D call TRBD1 (6 bases). The V end was cut by 4 bases, the J end by 0 bases, with 9 bases between. The germline V gene encodes CDR1 LNHDA and CDR2 SQIVND (reference sequence). This CDR3 contains 15 residues. CDR3 loop: CASSTRTANTGELFF. DNA for the CDR3: TGTGCCAGTAGTACGCGGACAGCGAACACCGGGGAGCTGTTTTTT.

This rearrangement joins TRBV4-2 to TRBJ2-1; D not certain. The CDR3 has 15 residues. V lost 4 bases and J lost 0, with 10 bases in between. In germline, CDR1 is LGHNA, CDR2 YNFKEQ. CDR3 in DNA: TGTGCCAGCAGCCTTGTTTTGAGCTCCTACAATGAGCAGTTCTTC. Protein: CASSLVLSSYNEQFF.

The chain links TRBV5-1 to TRBJ1-2; D might be TRBD1 (5 bases). The CDR3 contains 13 residues. Trimming took off 3 bases at V and 4 bases at J, with 10 bases between the two ends. The germline CDR1 and CDR2 sequences are SGHRS and YFSETQ. Written as DNA, the CDR3 is TGCGCCAGCAGCTCGACAGTGAGCTATGGCTACACCTTC. Amino acids: CASSSTVSYGYTF. Together with reference TRBV5-1 and TRBJ1-2, the CDR3 gives the full variable domain: KAGVTQTPRYLIKTRGQQVTLSCSPISGHRSVSWYQQTPGQGLQFLFEYFSETQRNKGNFPGRFSGRQFSNSRSEMNVSTLELGDSALYLCASSSTVSYGYTFGSGTRLTVV.

The chain has TRBV28 and TRBJ2-7; TRBD2 might be the D (5 bases). The CDR3 spans 14 residues. Germline V lookup: CDR1 MDHEN, CDR2 SYDVKM. Trimming took 7 bases from V and 0 from J, leaving 13 bases between them. CDR3 DNA: TGTGCCAGCACACGTTCGGGGTCCTCCTACGAGCAGTACTTC. Its translation: CASTRSGSSYEQYF.

The genes are TRBV5-4 and TRBJ2-5; perhaps TRBD1 as D (6 bases). The CDR3 covers 14 residues. Trimming removed 4 bases at V and 5 bases at J, with 15 bases between. The germline CDR1 and CDR2 sequences are SGHNT and YYREEE (reference sequence). In nucleotides, the CDR3 is TGTGCCAGCAGCCAAGGACGTACAGGGGAGACCCAGTACTTC. It codes for CASSQGRTGETQYF.

This chain uses TRBV29-1 with TRBJ2-7, with TRBD1 matching 9 bases. With V trimmed by 4 bases and J by 2 bases, 0 bases remained unmatched. Per germline, CDR1 SQVTM and CDR2 ANQGSEA. The CDR3 runs 12 residues. The CDR3 DNA reads as TGCAGCGTTGGACAGGGGGCCTACGAGCAGTACTTC. Amino acid sequence: CSVGQGAYEQYF.

The V gene is TRBV4-2, the J gene TRBJ2-3, with D tentatively TRBD2 (6 bases). V gave up 4 bases and J gave up 0 bases, with 11 bases separating them. The CDR3 is 15 residues long. Germline V gives CDR1 LGHNA, CDR2 YNFKEQ. The CDR3 nucleotides read TGTGCCAGCAGCCCATCCGGGACTAGCACAGATACGCAGTATTTT. This sequence encodes CASSPSGTSTDTQYF.

This chain links TRBV5-1 with TRBJ2-1, with 7 bases matching TRBD1. Germline CDR1 is SGHRS and CDR2 is YFSETQ. After removal of 4 bases from V and 11 bases from J, the junction contained 6 bases not matched to a gene. The CDR3 has 12 residues. The CDR3 reads CASSPQGIKQFF. In nucleotides, the CDR3 is TGCGCCAGCAGCCCACAGGGGATTAAGCAGTTCTTC.

The V and J genes are TRBV4-1 and TRBJ2-5; no clear D. The J call may be mistaken, given a closer DNA end match to TRBJ2-7. The CDR3 runs to 13 residues. Looked up from germline, CDR1 is MGHRA and CDR2 is YSYEKL. This CDR3 is CASSQSHLDEQYF. DNA of the CDR3: TGCGCCAGCAGCCAATCCCACCTAGACGAGCAGTACTTC.

This chain links TRBV28 with TRBJ2-3; 7 bases align to TRBD1. Germline CDR1 MDHEN, CDR2 SYDVKM. J was trimmed by 2 bases and V by 6 bases; bases with no gene match: 11. The CDR3 has 16 residues. The CDR3 DNA follows: TGTGCCAGCAGACGGAAGACAGGGTACCTCACAGATACGCAGTATTTT. Its translation: CASRRKTGYLTDTQYF.

CDR3 nucleotides: TGTGCCATCAGTCTGGTGGGACAGTTTGGCGAGCAGTACTTC. Protein: CAISLVGQFGEQYF. The chain carries TRBV10-3 and TRBJ2-7, with 7 positions matching TRBD1. J was trimmed by 6 bases and V by 5 bases; bases with no gene match: 10. This CDR3 has 14 residues. Germline loops: CDR1 ENHRY, CDR2 SYGVKD.

V gene TRBV19 combines with J gene TRBJ2-2; D unclear. The CDR3 extends over 11 amino acids. From germline, CDR1 is LNHDA and CDR2 SQIVND (reference sequence). V lost 7 bases and J lost 4, with 4 bases in between. DNA for the CDR3: TGTGCCAGTACTCTCACCGGGGAGCTGTTTTTT. Translating gives CASTLTGELFF.

The V call is TRBV15, the J call TRBJ1-2, with a possible D match to TRBD1 (5 bases). V was shortened by 8 bases and J by 1 base, with 11 bases between the two germline ends. Germline CDR1 is LNHNV and CDR2 is YYDKDF (reference sequence). CDR3 size: 13 residues. CDR3 sequence: CATWGVDNYGYTF. DNA for the CDR3: TGTGCCACCTGGGGGGTGGATAACTATGGCTACACCTTC.

The V call is TRBV27, the J call TRBJ2-5; TRBD1 matches at 9 bases. CDR1 is MNHEY and CDR2 is SMNVEV in the germline V gene (reference sequence). This CDR3 has 16 amino acids. Trimming removed 5 bases from V and 4 bases from J; junction bases left unmatched: 11. The CDR3 nucleotides read TGTGCCAGCAGTAAGATCCGAACAGGGGGCGCAGAGACCCAGTACTTC. It specifies CASSKIRTGGAETQYF.

This chain links TRBV7-3 with TRBJ2-6, with a possible D match to TRBD2 (6 bases). The germline V and J ends were trimmed by 2 bases and 2 bases, with 7 bases remaining between them. Germline V gene sequence: CDR1 SGHTA, CDR2 FQGTGA. This CDR3 spans 15 amino acids. CDR3 bases: TGTGCCAGCAGCTTATCGGGGGCTGGGGCCAACGTCCTGACTTTC. Its protein product is CASSLSGAGANVLTF.

The rearrangement joins TRBV14 to TRBJ2-7; 11 bases fit TRBD1. This CDR3 contains 15 residues. From germline, CDR1 is SGHDN and CDR2 FVKESK. V shed 6 bases and J 6 bases; nucleotides not matched to a gene: 10. CDR3 coding DNA: TGTGCCAGCAGTCCCGGGACAGGGGGATTTCGCGAGCAGTACTTC. Translated: CASSPGTGGFREQYF.

The chain links TRBV4-1 to TRBJ2-1, with 8 bases matching TRBD2. V was clipped by 4 bases and J by 2 bases; unmatched bases: 4. Germline-derived CDR1 and CDR2 are MGHRA and YSYEKL. The CDR3 runs to 15 residues. The CDR3 is CASSLTSGAYNEQFF. The DNA of the CDR3 is TGCGCCAGCAGCCTCACTAGCGGCGCCTACAATGAGCAGTTCTTC.

Written as DNA, the CDR3 is TGTGCCACCAGACCCGGACAGGGCTATGGCTACACCTTC. Protein sequence: CATRPGQGYGYTF. V is TRBV28 and J is TRBJ1-2; 8 bases match TRBD1. The germline V gene encodes CDR1 MDHEN and CDR2 SYDVKM. The ends lost 10 bases at V and 4 bases at J; junction bases unmatched: 8. This CDR3 spans 13 amino acids.

The J gene is TRBJ2-7, the V gene TRBV27, with 13 nucleotides matching TRBD2. This CDR3 is 15 amino acids long. J gave up 5 bases and V 4 bases, and 5 bases lay outside the gene matches. Germline V gene lookup returns CDR1 MNHEY and CDR2 SMNVEV (reference sequence). The CDR3 DNA reads TGTGCCAGCAGTTGGGGGACTAGCGGGAAAGACGAGCAGTACTTC. Translating it yields CASSWGTSGKDEQYF.

J is TRBJ2-1 and V is TRBV19; TRBD1 agrees at 7 bases. CDR3 length: 15 amino acids. J gave up 7 bases and V 0 bases, and 6 bases lay outside the gene matches. Germline V lookup: CDR1 LNHDA, CDR2 SQIVND (reference sequence). The CDR3 region is CASSIDFDRDNEQFF. CDR3 nucleotides: TGTGCCAGTAGTATAGATTTCGACAGGGATAATGAGCAGTTCTTC.

As to this clone: The same CDR3 arises from other DNA sequences in this sample as well. V usage is TRBV5-1 and J usage is TRBJ2-1; 7 bases align to TRBD1. J was trimmed by 3 bases and V by 0 bases; bases with no gene match: 0. This CDR3 spans 14 amino acids. CDR1 is SGHRS and CDR2 is YFSETQ in the germline V gene. CDR3 sequence reads: CASSLGQGYNEQFF. CDR3 DNA: TGCGCCAGCAGCTTGGGACAGGGCTACAATGAGCAGTTCTTC.